The present T cell receptor (beta chain) was sequenced within a study of T cell responses to AZD1222 COVID-19 vaccine. The study, taken as a whole, reports: Mapped onto spike, vaccine-associated CD4 TCRs spanned it and were dominant at 160-218 and 743-854. The sample set comprised mostly white British donors with more females, and clonal diversity was possibly underestimated. As reported, nearly half of all spike-specific TCRs target variant regions that are unmutated. All repertoire sampling was performed exclusively after the peak T cell response.

TCRdb's table, derived via immunoSEQ multiplex PCR, lists solely in-frame clones and lacks some. The sample shows 250,000 to 300,000 clones, approximately 94% of them seen only once. V was pared by 2 bases and J by 6 bases, with 9 bases between. This CDR3 has 13 amino acids. CDR1 and CDR2 from the germline V gene are KGHSH and LQKENI. Points on this clone: The antigen remains undetermined.

This clonotype originated in an adult who received the AZD1222 COVID-19 vaccine. The chain uses TRBV18 and TRBJ2-3; D not resolved. The sample in question was peripheral blood, obtained 28 days after the second AZD1222 dose. The CDR3 loop reads CASSPVFRDTQYF. Written as DNA, the CDR3 is TGTGCCAGCTCACCAGTTTTTAGGGATACGCAGTATTTT.